This T cell receptor beta chain stems from a study of blood T cell repertoires in COVID-19. The repertoire was sequenced with immunoSEQ multiplex PCR; TCRdb's copy has only in-frame clones and lacks some. Of about 150,000 clones listed, roughly four fifths are singletons. V was trimmed by 2 bases and J by 2 bases, leaving 16 bases between them. The CDR3 is 17 residues long. Germline CDR1 and CDR2: SGDLS and YYNGEE. This chain connects TRBV9 to TRBJ2-2; tentative D call: TRBD1 (6 bases). Sequencing was performed on peripheral blood. The source is an elderly man with acute or convalescent COVID-19. The CDR3 is CASSVLTGTFNTGELFF. In nucleotides, the CDR3 is TGTGCCAGCAGCGTTCTTACCGGGACATTCAACACCGGGGAGCTGTTTTTT.